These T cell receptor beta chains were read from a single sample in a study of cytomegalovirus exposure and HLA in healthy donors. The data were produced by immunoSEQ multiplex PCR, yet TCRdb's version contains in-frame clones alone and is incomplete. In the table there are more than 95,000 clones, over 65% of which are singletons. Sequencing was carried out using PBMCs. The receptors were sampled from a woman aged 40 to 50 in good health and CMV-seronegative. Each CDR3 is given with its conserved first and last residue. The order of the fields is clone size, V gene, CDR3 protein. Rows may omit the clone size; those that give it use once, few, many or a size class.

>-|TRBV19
CASSIPTGTAYGYTF
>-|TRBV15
CATSRDRGLGSYNEQFF
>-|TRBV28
CASSKSGTSNNEQFF
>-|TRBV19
CASNLNTEAFF
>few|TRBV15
CATSNLQGAFNEKLFF
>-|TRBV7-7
CASSSGQGRTGELFF
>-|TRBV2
CASSEATGTGHTDTQYF
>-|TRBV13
CASSLGQDYEQYF
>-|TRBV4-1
CASSQSRKLFF
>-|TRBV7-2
CASSLSPYYNEQFF
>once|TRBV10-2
CASIEFSGNTIYF
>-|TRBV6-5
CASSWTSGYSYEQYF
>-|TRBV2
CASRRAGLGSEQFF
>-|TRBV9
CASSAWTGEETQYF
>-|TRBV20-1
CSASDEQFF
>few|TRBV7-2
CASSFSGGGYQPQHF
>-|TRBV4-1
CASRSDRVAGELFF
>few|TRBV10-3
CAISEERTGGGWNTEAFF
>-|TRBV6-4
CATCRDRRFRQYF
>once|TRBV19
CASSSGTVPTDTQYF
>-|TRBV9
CASSPRMQVNTEAFF
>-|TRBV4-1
CASSQTGLDEQFF
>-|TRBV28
CASEGSPSYEQYF
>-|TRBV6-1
CASSEGGAVAQHF
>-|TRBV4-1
CASSSPGTSVFNEQFF
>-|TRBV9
CASSPMRLAGANEQFF
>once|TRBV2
CASCDRGGTEAFF
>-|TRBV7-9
CASSFAGKTEAFF
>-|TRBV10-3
CAISESWSERDTDTQYF
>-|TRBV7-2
CASSPSGRAHYEQYF
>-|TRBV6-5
CASSYAGTLNNEQFF
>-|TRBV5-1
CASSVSGTANSPLHF
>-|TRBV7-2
CASSYTPTGTGRFF
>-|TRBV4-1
CASSQVAATRPLHF
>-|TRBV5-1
CASSSGLEYNEQFF
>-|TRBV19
CASSIGGYNEQFF
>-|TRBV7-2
CASSLLETQYF
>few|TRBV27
CASSRPGLSYEQYF
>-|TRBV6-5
CASREDRGRTTEQFF
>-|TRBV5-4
CASSWAGESQPQHF